The 26 T cell receptor beta chains below come from one sample, sequenced in a study of identical twins. In TCRdb, the 5' RACE reads were re-called with MiXCR into one record per CDR3 protein. Here the sample spans around 450,000 distinct CDR3 sequences, 14% being singletons. In addition, the sample was reused for a study of yellow fever vaccine responses in identical twins.

The sample consisted of CD4+ T cells sorted from blood. The receptors were gathered from a woman younger than 35 in good health.

This clonotype came up a few times. The chain recombines TRBV28 with TRBJ2-3; D is undetermined. The germline gives CDR1 MDHEN, CDR2 SYDVKM. The germline V and J ends were trimmed by 5 bases and 5 bases, with 14 bases remaining between them. The CDR3 sequence is 14 residues long. The CDR3 region is CASSADFNGDTQYF. In DNA, the CDR3 is TGTGCCAGCAGTGCTGACTTTAACGGAGATACGCAGTATTTT.

The genes are TRBV7-2 and TRBJ2-2; maybe TRBD2 (5 bases). Germline V gene sequence: CDR1 SGHTA, CDR2 FQGNSA. This CDR3 spans 13 amino acids. The ends were cut back, 5 bases at V and 4 bases at J, with 8 bases in the middle. In nucleotides, the CDR3 is TGTGCCAGCAGCCCTGAGGGCACCGGGGAGCTGTTTTTT. Amino acids: CASSPEGTGELFF.

In this sample, this clonotype turned up many times. V and J are TRBV6-1 and TRBJ2-7; possibly TRBD2 for D (5 bases). CDR3 size: 13 residues. The V gene lost 6 bases and the J gene lost 2 bases, with 11 bases spanning the gap. The V gene's germline CDR1 is MNHNS and CDR2 SASEGT. In DNA form, the CDR3 reads TGTGCCAGCAGGCCCAGCGGAACCTACGAGCAGTACTTC. This gives the protein CASRPSGTYEQYF.

The rearrangement links TRBV7-2 to TRBJ2-3; D is ambiguous. The CDR3 loop spans 14 amino acids. V dropped 5 bases and J dropped 2 bases, with 11 bases sitting between them. Germline loops: CDR1 SGHTA, CDR2 FQGNSA. CDR3 bases: TGTGCCAGCAGCCTTCACCTCACCACAGATACGCAGTATTTT. This gives the protein CASSLHLTTDTQYF. Looking up the rest from reference TRBV7-2 and TRBJ2-3 gives the full variable domain: GAGVSQSPSNKVTEKGKDVELRCDPISGHTALYWYRQSLGQGLEFLIYFQGNSAPDKSGLPSDRFSAERTGGSVSTLTIQRTQQEDSAVYLCASSLHLTTDTQYFGPGTRLTVL.

V is TRBV9 and J is TRBJ2-2, with D unclear. V was clipped by 0 bases and J by 11 bases, with 8 bases between them. Germline V lookup: CDR1 SGDLS, CDR2 YYNGEE. The CDR3 sequence is 12 residues long. CDR3 amino acids: CASSVGDRELFF. The CDR3, as DNA: TGTGCCAGCAGCGTAGGAGATCGAGAGCTGTTTTTT.

The J gene is TRBJ2-3, the V gene TRBV7-2, with TRBD2 matching 8 bases. This CDR3 has 17 residues. Germline V CDR1 and CDR2: SGHTA, FQGNSA. V was pared by 5 bases and J by 0 bases, with 10 bases of the junction left unmatched. CDR3 loop: CASSGAAGGRSTDTQYF. CDR3 DNA sequence: TGTGCCAGCAGCGGAGCGGCGGGGGGCCGTAGCACAGATACGCAGTATTTT.

This clonotype showed up just a few times. V is TRBV20-1 and J is TRBJ2-1; D remains ambiguous. Germline V gives CDR1 DFQATT, CDR2 SNEGSKA (reference sequence). This CDR3 has 13 residues. The CDR3 loop reads CSAPHTVYNEQFF. The CDR3 DNA sequence: TGCAGCGCCCCCCACACCGTTTACAATGAGCAGTTCTTC.

This clonotype has more than one count but fewer than ten. The V call is TRBV11-1, the J call TRBJ2-7; D not resolved. The length of the CDR3 is 15 residues. Trimming left V 5 bases short and J 4 bases short, with 18 bases between. Germline loops: CDR1 SGHAT, CDR2 FQDESV (reference sequence). The CDR3 DNA reads TGTGCCAGCAGCCCTCGGTCTCCGGCGGCATACGAGCAGTACTTC. Translating gives CASSPRSPAAYEQYF.

V gene TRBV20-1 combines with J gene TRBJ2-3; 8 nucleotides match TRBD2. CDR1 and CDR2 from the germline V gene are DFQATT and SNEGSKA (reference sequence). The CDR3 is 18 amino acids. Trimming cost V 2 bases and J 2 bases; bases outside gene matches: 15. The CDR3 sequence: CSARSAGGVGVNTDTQYF. The CDR3 nucleotides read TGCAGTGCTAGAAGTGCCGGGGGGGTGGGGGTGAACACAGATACGCAGTATTTT.

In its sample, this clonotype was seen a few times. The chain links TRBV10-3 to TRBJ2-3; D is perhaps TRBD1 (6 bases). This CDR3 is 12 amino acids long. In germline, CDR1 is ENHRY, CDR2 SYGVKD. V lost 6 bases and J 4 bases, leaving 8 bases between the germline ends. CDR3 protein: CAISDRSDTQYF. DNA for the CDR3: TGTGCCATCAGCGACAGGTCAGATACGCAGTATTTT.

The chain recombines TRBV5-1 with TRBJ2-5, with D uncertain. This CDR3 is 13 amino acids long. V was clipped by 1 base and J by 3 bases, with 7 bases between them. In germline, CDR1 is SGHRS, CDR2 YFSETQ. The CDR3: CASSLRFEETQYF. The CDR3 nucleotides read TGCGCCAGCAGCTTGAGATTCGAAGAGACCCAGTACTTC. Drawing the rest from reference TRBV5-1 and TRBJ2-5, the complete variable domain is KAGVTQTPRYLIKTRGQQVTLSCSPISGHRSVSWYQQTPGQGLQFLFEYFSETQRNKGNFPGRFSGRQFSNSRSEMNVSTLELGDSALYLCASSLRFEETQYFGPGTRLLVL.

This chain connects TRBV20-1 to TRBJ1-1; TRBD1 is a possible D gene (6 bases). CDR3 length: 14 amino acids. V lost 0 bases and J 8 bases, leaving 16 bases between the germline ends. The germline gives CDR1 DFQATT, CDR2 SNEGSKA (reference sequence). The CDR3 protein is CSAREYGTPEEAFF. The CDR3 bases are TGCAGTGCTAGAGAATACGGGACACCTGAGGAAGCTTTCTTT.

The chain uses TRBV20-1 and TRBJ2-7; 11 bases are shared with TRBD2. Germline values: CDR1 DFQATT, CDR2 SNEGSKA (reference sequence). With 0 bases clipped from V and 0 bases from J, the junction kept 7 bases outside the gene matches. The CDR3 is 17 residues long. The CDR3 sequence: CSARDPTSGAASYEQYF. The CDR3 nucleotides are TGCAGTGCTAGAGATCCGACTAGCGGGGCCGCCTCCTACGAGCAGTACTTC.

This clonotype showed up just a few times. J is TRBJ2-3 and V is TRBV5-5, with no clear D. The CDR3 sequence is 15 residues long. Germline CDR1 and CDR2: SGHKS and YYEKEE (reference sequence). Trimming pared 0 bases from V and 4 bases from J, leaving 12 bases between. The CDR3 protein is CASSLGSLAADTQYF. In DNA, the CDR3 is TGTGCCAGCAGCTTGGGGAGCCTGGCTGCAGATACGCAGTATTTT. The complete variable domain, with remaining parts taken from reference TRBV5-5 and TRBJ2-3, reads DAGVTQSPTHLIKTRGQQVTLRCSPISGHKSVSWYQQVLGQGPQFIFQYYEKEERGRGNFPDRFSARQFPNYSSELNVNALLLGDSALYLCASSLGSLAADTQYFGPGTRLTVL.

This clonotype was seen at least ten times. V usage is TRBV5-6 and J usage is TRBJ2-2; the D gene is possibly TRBD1 (5 bases). This CDR3 comprises 15 residues. V lost 1 base and J 2 bases, leaving 9 bases between the germline ends. Germline values: CDR1 SGHDT, CDR2 YYEEEE. The CDR3, as DNA: TGTGCCAGCAGCTTGATCACAGGCAACACCGGGGAGCTGTTTTTT. Protein sequence: CASSLITGNTGELFF.

This clonotype was observed many times. V gene TRBV10-3 combines with J gene TRBJ2-3; tentatively, D is TRBD2 (6 bases). Trimming removed 0 bases at V and 1 base at J, with 11 bases between. This CDR3 has 16 amino acids. Germline lookup yields CDR1 ENHRY and CDR2 SYGVKD. The DNA for the CDR3 is TGTGCCATCAGTGAGTCGACGGGAGTGGGCACAGATACGCAGTATTTT. It specifies CAISESTGVGTDTQYF.

The genes are TRBV7-3 and TRBJ2-3; D gene unclear. Looked up from germline, CDR1 is SGHTA and CDR2 is FQGTGA. The CDR3 length is 16 residues. Trimming shortened V by 3 bases and J by 0 bases, and 13 bases separated the two germline ends. In nucleotides, the CDR3 is TGTGCCAGCAGCTTCGGGTACAGTAAGAGCACAGATACGCAGTATTTT. As protein: CASSFGYSKSTDTQYF.

J is TRBJ2-7 and V is TRBV12-3 or TRBV12-4, with 9 bases aligning to TRBD1. This CDR3 is 13 amino acids long. V lost 8 bases, J lost 4 bases, and 6 bases stayed unmatched. The CDR3 spells CASQWTGEYEQYF. In DNA form, the CDR3 reads TGTGCCAGCCAGTGGACAGGGGAATACGAGCAGTACTTC.

The chain carries TRBV30 and TRBJ2-1, with 10 bases that match TRBD2. CDR3 length: 16 residues. V dropped 6 bases and J dropped 9; count of bases not matched to a gene: 17. Germline assignment: CDR1 GTSNPN and CDR2 SVGIG (reference sequence). CDR3 DNA: TGTGCCTGTGAGGCCCTTAAAGCGGGGGGGCTTGGTGAGCAGTTCTTC. This encodes CACEALKAGGLGEQFF.

This clonotype has a single count. V usage is TRBV9 and J usage is TRBJ2-7; D gene uncertain. CDR3 length: 14 amino acids. The germline CDR1 and CDR2 sequences are SGDLS and YYNGEE. With 0 bases removed from V and 2 bases from J, the gap between germline ends came to 9 bases. The CDR3 nucleotides read TGTGCCAGCAGCGTAGATATGGGAACCTACGAGCAGTACTTC. It translates to CASSVDMGTYEQYF.

This chain joins TRBV2 and TRBJ2-1; 8 nucleotides line up with TRBD2. V dropped 0 bases and J dropped 6; count of bases not matched to a gene: 4. This CDR3 is built from 15 residues. CDR1 and CDR2 from the germline V gene are SNHLY and FYNNEI. CDR3 sequence: CASSEAIRGGNEQFF. DNA of the CDR3: TGTGCCAGCAGTGAAGCTATTCGGGGGGGCAATGAGCAGTTCTTC.

A few counts support this clonotype. CDR3 amino acids: CASSRTEAYEQYF. The CDR3 nucleotides read TGCGCCAGCAGCCGGACGGAAGCCTACGAGCAGTACTTC. The rearrangement uses TRBV5-1 and TRBJ2-7; D call uncertain. Germline CDR1 SGHRS, CDR2 YFSETQ. The CDR3 consists of 13 residues. The V and J ends lost 4 bases and 2 bases respectively, with 10 bases between them.

This clonotype was seen a few times. The V call is TRBV12-3 or TRBV12-4, the J call TRBJ2-3, with D possibly matching TRBD1 (6 bases). Trimming removed 6 bases at V and 4 bases at J, with 14 bases between. The CDR3 is 14 amino acids. CDR3 in DNA: TGTGCCAGCAGGCGAGCAGGGGCCTCAGATACGCAGTATTTT. It is translated as CASRRAGASDTQYF.

The rearrangement links TRBV5-1 to TRBJ2-7; TRBD1 aligns across 7 bases. The length of the CDR3 is 15 residues. Germline trimming cut 7 bases from V and 2 bases from J; bases unmatched to any gene: 12. Germline V gene lookup returns CDR1 SGHRS and CDR2 YFSETQ. This CDR3 is CASAINRGLTYEQYF. CDR3 bases: TGCGCCAGCGCCATTAACAGGGGATTAACCTACGAGCAGTACTTC.

This clonotype was seen only a few times. The chain is built from TRBV2 and TRBJ1-3; a weak D match, TRBD1 (6 bases). The V gene lost 6 bases and the J gene lost 4 bases, with 10 bases spanning the gap. The CDR3 runs to 13 residues. CDR1 is SNHLY and CDR2 is FYNNEI in the germline V gene. In nucleotides, the CDR3 is TGTGCCAGCAGGAGGGGGAAGGGAAACACCATATATTTT. Its protein is CASRRGKGNTIYF.

The table lists this clonotype with a few counts. The chain links TRBV15 to TRBJ1-1; D possibly corresponds to TRBD1 (6 bases). The germline V gene encodes CDR1 LNHNV and CDR2 YYDKDF (reference sequence). V was cut by 0 bases and J by 8 bases, with 16 bases left in between. This CDR3 contains 15 residues. CDR3 coding DNA: TGTGCCACCAGCAGAGACGAAACTGGACAGCAAGAAGCTTTCTTT. Its translation: CATSRDETGQQEAFF. The complete variable domain, with remaining parts taken from reference TRBV15 and TRBJ1-1, reads DAMVIQNPRYQVTQFGKPVTLSCSQTLNHNVMYWYQQKSSQAPKLLFHYYDKDFNNEADTPDNFQSRRPNTSFCFLDIRSPGLGDTAMYLCATSRDETGQQEAFFGQGTRLTVV.